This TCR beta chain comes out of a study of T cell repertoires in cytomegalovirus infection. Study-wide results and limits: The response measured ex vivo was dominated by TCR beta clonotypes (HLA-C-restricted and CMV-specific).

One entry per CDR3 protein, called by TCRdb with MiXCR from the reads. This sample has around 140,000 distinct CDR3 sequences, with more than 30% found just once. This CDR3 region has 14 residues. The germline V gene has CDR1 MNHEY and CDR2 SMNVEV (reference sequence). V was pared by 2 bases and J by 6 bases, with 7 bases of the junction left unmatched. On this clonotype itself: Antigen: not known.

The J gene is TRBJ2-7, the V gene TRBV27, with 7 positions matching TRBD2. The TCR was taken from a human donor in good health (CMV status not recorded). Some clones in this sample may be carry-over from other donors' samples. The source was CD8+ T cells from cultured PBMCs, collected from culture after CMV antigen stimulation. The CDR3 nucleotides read TGTGCCAGCAGTTTAATTGCGGGGGTTGTCGAGCAGTACTTC. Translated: CASSLIAGVVEQYF.